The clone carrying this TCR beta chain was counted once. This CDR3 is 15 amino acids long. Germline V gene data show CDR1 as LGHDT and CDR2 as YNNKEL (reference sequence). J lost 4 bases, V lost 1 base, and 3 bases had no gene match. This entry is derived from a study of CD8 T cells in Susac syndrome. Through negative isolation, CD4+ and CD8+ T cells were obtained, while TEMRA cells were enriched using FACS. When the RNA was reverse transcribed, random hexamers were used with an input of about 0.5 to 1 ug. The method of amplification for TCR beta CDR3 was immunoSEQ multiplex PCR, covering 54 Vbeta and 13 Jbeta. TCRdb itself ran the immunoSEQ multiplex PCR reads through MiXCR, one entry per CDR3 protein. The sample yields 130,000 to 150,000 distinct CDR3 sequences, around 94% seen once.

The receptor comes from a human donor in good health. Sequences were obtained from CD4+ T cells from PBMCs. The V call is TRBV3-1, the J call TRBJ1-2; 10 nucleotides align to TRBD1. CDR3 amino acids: CASSQGDRGIYGYTF. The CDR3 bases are TGTGCCAGCAGCCAAGGGGACAGGGGTATCTATGGCTACACCTTC. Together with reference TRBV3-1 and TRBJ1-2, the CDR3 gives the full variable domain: DTAVSQTPKYLVTQMGNDKSIKCEQNLGHDTMYWYKQDSKKFLKIMFSYNNKELIINETVPNRFSPKSPDKAHLNLHINSLELGDSAVYFCASSQGDRGIYGYTFGSGTRLTVV.